This T cell receptor (beta chain) was identified during a study of T cell responses to AZD1222 COVID-19 vaccine. Note on this clone: Its antigen is currently unknown.

The ends were cut back, 0 bases at V and 8 bases at J, with 7 bases in the middle. Germline assignment: CDR1 KGHSH and CDR2 LQKENI. The CDR3 spans 13 residues. The assay was immunoSEQ multiplex PCR, and TCRdb's table has in-frame clones only and misses some. The sample yields roughly 120,000 clones, 86% seen once. Study results and limitations: None of the repertoires were sampled until the peak T cell response had passed. Researchers report vaccine-associated CD4 TCRs spanning spike, with dominance at 160-218 and 743-854.

The chain uses TRBV18 and TRBJ1-4; perhaps TRBD1 as D (5 bases). This sample comprised peripheral blood, obtained on day 0 of AZD1222 vaccination. The clonotype originates from an adult in good health. The CDR3 protein is CASSPPAGEKLFF. Written as DNA, the CDR3 is TGTGCCAGCTCACCACCGGCAGGGGAAAAACTGTTTTTT.